This is a list of T cell receptor beta chains from one sample in a study of blood T cell repertoires in COVID-19. Measured with immunoSEQ multiplex PCR; TCRdb has only the in-frame clones, and not every one. The repertoire holds approximately 480,000 clones, around 90% seen once, with around 0.7% in the top ten. Sequencing used PBMCs or T cells enriched from blood (not recorded which). These receptors originate from a woman aged 18-30 years who had recovered from COVID-19. Each CDR3 is given with its conserved first and last residue. A D gene is named only where the DNA matches it firmly. Clone size is shown for a subset of rows, as once, few, many or a class of expanded clone.

j_call	d_call	clone_size	v_call	cdr3_nt	cdr3_aa
TRBJ2-7	.	.	TRBV4-1	TGCGCCAGCAGCCATCGGACAGATGGGGACTACGAGCAGTACTTC	CASSHRTDGDYEQYF
TRBJ1-1	.	few	TRBV10-3	TGTGCCATCAGTGAGCCGATTACAGGGAAAGCTTTCTTT	CAISEPITGKAFF
TRBJ2-3	TRBD1	.	TRBV15	TGTGCCACCAGTCGGACAGGGAACCCAGATACGCAGTATTTT	CATSRTGNPDTQYF
TRBJ2-4	TRBD1	once	TRBV12-3/TRBV12-4	TGTGCCAGCAGGGGGACAGGGCGGGACATTCAGTACTTC	CASRGTGRDIQYF
TRBJ2-7	TRBD1	.	TRBV6-2/TRBV6-3	TGTGCCAGCAGTATACAGGGGTACGAGCAGTACTTC	CASSIQGYEQYF
TRBJ2-1	TRBD2	.	TRBV4-1	TGCGCCAGCAGCCAAAGCGGGGGATTAGGAGAGCAGTTCTTC	CASSQSGGLGEQFF
TRBJ2-5	.	.	TRBV2	TGTGCCAGCAGCGAAAACAGGGAGACCCAGTACTTC	CASSENRETQYF
TRBJ1-2	.	once	TRBV7-9	TGTGCCAGCAGCTCCCCGGGGTTGGCGGATGGCTACACCTTC	CASSSPGLADGYTF
TRBJ2-3	TRBD2	.	TRBV30	TGTGCCTGGAGTGTACCGGGAGGTACGCAGTATTTT	CAWSVPGGTQYF
TRBJ1-1	TRBD1	.	TRBV28	TGTGCCAGCATGCCCGGTGGACAGGGAACTGAAGCTTTCTTT	CASMPGGQGTEAFF
TRBJ1-1	.	.	TRBV6-5	TGTGCCAGCAGTTTGTTAGGCGGGAGGGCTTTCTTT	CASSLLGGRAFF
TRBJ2-5	.	.	TRBV7-2	TGTGCCAGCAGCTTAAGCAGGGGAGAGACCCAGTACTTC	CASSLSRGETQYF
TRBJ2-2	TRBD2	.	TRBV5-1	TGCGCCAGCAGCTTCCGGGGGGGCTTAACCGGGGAGCTGTTTTTT	CASSFRGGLTGELFF
TRBJ1-1	.	.	TRBV7-8	TGTGCCAGCAGCTCCCCCGCGGAGGGACTAACGAACACTGAAGCTTTCTTT	CASSSPAEGLTNTEAFF
TRBJ1-2	TRBD1	.	TRBV5-1	TGCGCCAGCAGCATTACAGGGGGAGCAGGGGGCTACACCTTC	CASSITGGAGGYTF
TRBJ2-7	.	.	TRBV9	TGTGCCAGCAGCGTAGGGTCGGAATGGGCGTACTACGAGCAGTACTTC	CASSVGSEWAYYEQYF
TRBJ1-5	.	.	TRBV5-6	TGTGCCAGCAGCCCTGGACCGGGGGATCAGCCCCAGCATTTT	CASSPGPGDQPQHF
TRBJ1-1	TRBD1	.	TRBV5-4	TGTGCCAGCAGCTTCAACAGGGGGGAAGCTTTCTTT	CASSFNRGEAFF
TRBJ2-5	TRBD2	.	TRBV2	TGTGCCAGCTTAGGGTCGGGCACTAGCGGGGTTCAAGAGACCCAGTACTTC	CASLGSGTSGVQETQYF
TRBJ1-1	TRBD1	.	TRBV30	TGTGCCTGCTATGGACAGGGCGACACTGAAGCTTTCTTT	CACYGQGDTEAFF
TRBJ1-5	TRBD1	.	TRBV7-2	TGTGCCAGCAGCAGGGACAGGGAGGATCAGCCCCAGCATTTT	CASSRDREDQPQHF
TRBJ1-2	TRBD1	.	TRBV30	TGTGCCTGGAGTGTAGGGGACAGGGCATCCTACACCTTC	CAWSVGDRASYTF
TRBJ2-3	TRBD2	once	TRBV27	TGTGCCAGCAGTTTTAGTTGGGCTAGCGGCTCAGATACGCAGTATTTT	CASSFSWASGSDTQYF
TRBJ1-2	.	.	TRBV29-1	TGCAGCGTTGAAGATGGGAGGGGCTACACCTTC	CSVEDGRGYTF
TRBJ1-6	TRBD1	.	TRBV7-9	TGTGCCAGCAGCTTAGCCACAGGGGAACGGTCACCCCTCCACTTT	CASSLATGERSPLHF
TRBJ1-5	.	.	TRBV10-3	TGTGCCATCAATGGAAATTCAGGGCATCAGCCCCAGCATTTT	CAINGNSGHQPQHF
TRBJ1-4	.	.	TRBV30	TGTGCCTGGACCCCCGGGGGATGGAGTGAAAAACTGTTTTTT	CAWTPGGWSEKLFF
TRBJ1-1	TRBD1	.	TRBV5-1	TGCGCCAGCAGATTAGGACAGGGGCGGGAGACTGAAGCTTTCTTT	CASRLGQGRETEAFF
TRBJ2-7	TRBD1	.	TRBV28	TGTGCCAGCAGTTTTGAGGGACAGGGGTACCCCTACGAGCAGTACTTC	CASSFEGQGYPYEQYF
TRBJ1-2	TRBD1	.	TRBV19	TGTGCCAGTAGTACGACAGGGGGTAACTATGGCTACACCTTC	CASSTTGGNYGYTF
TRBJ1-2	.	.	TRBV14	TGTGCCAGCAGCCCTCTGGGAGGGGCCTATGGCTACACCTTC	CASSPLGGAYGYTF
TRBJ1-5	.	few	TRBV2	TGTGCCAGCACTGCGGCAGGGTATAGCAATCAGCCCCAGCATTTT	CASTAAGYSNQPQHF
TRBJ2-3	.	once	TRBV12-3/TRBV12-4	TGTGCCAGCAGTCCCGGGAACACAGATACGCAGTATTTT	CASSPGNTDTQYF
TRBJ2-7	TRBD1	.	TRBV18	TGTGCCAGCTCCTCGATCGGGACAGGGGCCAACGAGCAGTACTTC	CASSSIGTGANEQYF
TRBJ1-2	.	few	TRBV30	TGTGCCTGGAGTGAGACAGGCCAAATAGTCTATGGCTACACCTTC	CAWSETGQIVYGYTF
TRBJ1-1	TRBD1	.	TRBV28	TGTGCCAGCAATGAGGACAGGAAAGGGGTGAGCACTGAAGCTTTCTTT	CASNEDRKGVSTEAFF
TRBJ1-4	TRBD1	once	TRBV3-1/TRBV3-2	TGTGCCAGCAGCCCCTCCCTCCAGGGGGGTGAAAAACTGTTTTTT	CASSPSLQGGEKLFF
TRBJ2-3	.	once	TRBV7-2	TGTGCCAGCAGCCCCGGGGGTTACCCAGATACGCAGTATTTT	CASSPGGYPDTQYF
TRBJ1-6	.	.	TRBV5-6	TGTGCCAGCAGCTTGCCTACACAGGCCGGTAATTCACCCCTCCACTTT	CASSLPTQAGNSPLHF
TRBJ1-1	.	.	TRBV12-3/TRBV12-4	TGTGCCAGCCTTGAACAGGGTACTGAAGCTTTCTTT	CASLEQGTEAFF
TRBJ1-5	TRBD1	.	TRBV2	TGTGCCAGCAGTGGTAGACGGGACAGCAGGAATCAGCCCCAGCATTTT	CASSGRRDSRNQPQHF
TRBJ1-6	.	.	TRBV11-2	TGTGCCAGCAGCTTAGGGCCGGGACAAGGAGATTCACCCCTCCACTTT	CASSLGPGQGDSPLHF
TRBJ1-1	.	.	TRBV29-1	TGCAGCGTTGGTCTACAGTTGCAAACTGAAGCTTTCTTT	CSVGLQLQTEAFF
TRBJ2-7	TRBD1	.	TRBV29-1	TGCAGCGTTATTGAGACAGGGCTTTACGAGCAGTACTTC	CSVIETGLYEQYF
TRBJ1-1	.	.	TRBV5-6	TGTGCCAGCAGCTCTGGACACATGAACACTGAAGCTTTCTTT	CASSSGHMNTEAFF
TRBJ1-5	.	.	TRBV27	TGTGCCAGCAGTTTAAGTGGGGCCAGCAATCAGCCCCAGCATTTT	CASSLSGASNQPQHF
TRBJ2-5	.	.	TRBV21-1	TGTGCCAGCAGCAAATTTGGGGCTCCTAGCGGGGGGGCCCAAGAGACCCAGTACTTC	CASSKFGAPSGGAQETQYF